This T cell receptor beta chain is from a study of blood T cells in healthy people across ages. With a J-beta primer mix and a sample-barcoded 5' primer, a second PCR ran about 6 to 11 cycles. Each CDR3 protein is one row after TCRdb ran MiXCR on the 5' RACE reads. Among about 840,000 distinct CDR3 sequences listed, around 29% were seen once. This clonotype was found a few times. Germline V gene lookup returns CDR1 MNHEY and CDR2 SMNVEV (reference sequence). The CDR3 totals 19 residues. V lost 6 bases, J lost 0 bases, and 12 bases stayed unmatched. Another study also made use of these data, one on T cells of mothers and their children. That publication notes: Pairs that are related and pairs that are unrelated have TCR recombination output shaped similarly by thymic selection.

J is TRBJ2-6 and V is TRBV27, with 9 bases identical to TRBD1. The specimen was blood. The sequence was collected from a woman aged 40 to 50 in good health. The CDR3 loop reads CASSPTGTGPTSGANVLTF. The CDR3 bases are TGTGCCAGCAGCCCAACAGGGACAGGGCCTACCTCTGGGGCCAACGTCCTGACTTTC. The entire variable domain, with the rest obtained from reference TRBV27 and TRBJ2-6, is as follows: EAQVTQNPRYLITVTGKKLTVTCSQNMNHEYMSWYRQDPGLGLRQIYYSMNVEVTDKGDVPEGYKVSRKEKRNFPLILESPSPNQTSLYFCASSPTGTGPTSGANVLTFGAGSRLTVL.